The 26 T cell receptor beta chains below come from one sample, sequenced in a study of Graves' ophthalmopathy and Graves' hyperthyroidism. Transcripts of RNA were the source for amplifying TCR beta CDR3 regions. After a first-round RT-PCR with HTBI primers, a second-round multiplex PCR was run. Via MiXCR, TCRdb re-called the multiplex PCR reads, giving one row per CDR3 protein. The data hold about 550,000 distinct CDR3 sequences, with about 40% observed a single time. Sequencing input: peripheral blood or thyroid tissue (not recorded which). The receptors were gathered from an adult man with Graves' hyperthyroidism.

This clonotype was counted at least ten times. V is TRBV10-3 and J is TRBJ2-5; 10 bases align to TRBD1. Germline CDR1 reads ENHRY; CDR2 reads SYGVKD. V gave up 3 bases and J gave up 5 bases; unmatched junction bases: 9. This CDR3 is 16 amino acids long. CDR3 in DNA: TGTGCCATCAGTGACCCCCGACAGGGGGCGGGGGAGACCCAGTACTTC. Its translation: CAISDPRQGAGETQYF.

In this sample, this clonotype turned up many times. The V gene is TRBV7-2, the J gene TRBJ1-1; D might be TRBD1 (6 bases). CDR1 and CDR2 from the germline V gene are SGHTA and FQGNSA. V was shortened by 7 bases and J by 1 base, with 10 bases between the two germline ends. The CDR3 spans 13 residues. The CDR3 is CASTGGGNTEAFF. CDR3 bases: TGTGCCAGCACCGGAGGGGGGAACACTGAAGCTTTCTTT.

The chain has TRBV24-1 and TRBJ2-1, with 13 bases lining up with TRBD2. CDR3 length equals 14 residues. The trim removed 9 bases at V and 8 bases at J, leaving 6 bases unmatched. Germline V gene data show CDR1 as KGHDR and CDR2 as SFDVKD. The chain's CDR3 is CATVGTSGTHEQFF. In nucleotides, the CDR3 is TGTGCCACCGTCGGGACTAGCGGGACTCATGAGCAGTTCTTC.

The rearrangement links TRBV9 to TRBJ2-5; D may correspond to TRBD1 or TRBD2 (5 bases each). Germline V gives CDR1 SGDLS, CDR2 YYNGEE. CDR3 length: 14 amino acids. Trimming removed 4 bases at V and 5 bases at J, with 15 bases between. CDR3 loop: CASSWGRSGETQYF. Here the CDR3 DNA reads TGTGCCAGCAGCTGGGGACGTTCGGGGGAGACCCAGTACTTC.

This clonotype came up many times. The gene calls are TRBV12-3 or TRBV12-4 and TRBJ2-2; 8 bases line up with TRBD2. V dropped 5 bases and J dropped 4; count of bases not matched to a gene: 6. CDR3 length equals 15 residues. The CDR3 DNA is TGTGCCAGCAGTCGGAGCGGGGGTGGCACCGGGGAGCTGTTTTTT. This gives the protein CASSRSGGGTGELFF.

This chain joins TRBV2 and TRBJ2-7; D may be TRBD1 (6 bases). This CDR3 has 14 amino acids. The germline V and J ends were trimmed by 4 bases and 3 bases, with 13 bases remaining between them. CDR1 is SNHLY and CDR2 is FYNNEI in the germline V gene. The CDR3 sequence is CASSVGRTVYEQYF. For the CDR3, the DNA is TGTGCCAGCAGTGTCGGCAGGACAGTCTACGAGCAGTACTTC.

V is TRBV24-1 and J is TRBJ2-3; 15 nucleotides line up with TRBD2. The J segment lost 3 bases and the V segment lost 5 bases, leaving 5 bases of the junction unmatched. The CDR3 spans 17 residues. Germline-derived CDR1 and CDR2 are KGHDR and SFDVKD. Here the CDR3 reads CATSGTSGRAWTDTQYF. CDR3 DNA sequence: TGTGCCACCAGTGGGACTAGCGGGAGGGCATGGACAGATACGCAGTATTTT.

The V and J genes are TRBV9 and TRBJ1-1, with a weak D call TRBD1 (5 bases). The CDR3 sequence is 14 residues long. V lost 4 bases and J lost 5, with 15 bases in between. Germline V gene data show CDR1 as SGDLS and CDR2 as YYNGEE. The CDR3 sequence is CASSSRDSGTEAFF. As DNA, the CDR3 is TGTGCCAGCAGCTCCCGGGACTCTGGGACTGAAGCTTTCTTT.

The chain employs TRBV2 and TRBJ2-5; 11 nucleotides line up with TRBD2. The J call may be wrong; the DNA end is better matched by TRBJ2-1. From germline, CDR1 is SNHLY and CDR2 FYNNEI. This CDR3 contains 16 residues. CDR3 DNA: TGTGCCAGCAGCCAGAGGGGACTAGCGGATCAAGAGACCCAGTTCTTC. This translates into CASSQRGLADQETQFF.

The chain links TRBV6-1 to TRBJ2-7; D possibly corresponds to TRBD1 (6 bases). Germline-derived CDR1 and CDR2 are MNHNS and SASEGT. This CDR3 contains 13 residues. The germline V and J ends were trimmed by 2 bases and 3 bases, with 8 bases remaining between them. CDR3: CASSERQVYEQYF. As DNA, the CDR3 is TGTGCCAGCAGTGAAAGACAGGTCTACGAGCAGTACTTC.

This clonotype was recorded many times. This chain uses TRBV11-2 with TRBJ1-6; D not resolved. Trimming shortened V by 5 bases and J by 4 bases, and 12 bases separated the two germline ends. The CDR3 loop spans 15 amino acids. Germline V gene sequence: CDR1 SGHAT, CDR2 FQNNGV. The CDR3 bases are TGTGCCAGCAGCCCTCGGACCGGATATAATTCACCCCTCCACTTT. Residues: CASSPRTGYNSPLHF. The full variable domain, rest sourced from reference TRBV11-2 and TRBJ1-6, is EAGVAQSPRYKIIEKRQSVAFWCNPISGHATLYWYQQILGQGPKLLIQFQNNGVVDDSQLPKDRFSAERLKGVDSTLKIQPAKLEDSAVYLCASSPRTGYNSPLHFGNGTRLTVT.

Comment on this clonotype: One end of the junction does not line up with germline, which may come from a read error. V and J are TRBV2 and TRBJ1-1; D is uncertain. The germline V gene encodes CDR1 SNHLY and CDR2 FYNNEI. The CDR3 length is 13 residues. For the CDR3, the DNA is TGTGCCAGCAGTGAATCATTGAACACTGAAGCCCTCTTT. It codes for CASSESLNTEALF.

This clonotype was observed a few times. The rearrangement links TRBV30 to TRBJ2-7; unclear D gene. Per the germline V gene, CDR1 is GTSNPN and CDR2 is SVGIG (reference sequence). The V end was cut by 0 bases, the J end by 6 bases, with 6 bases between. This CDR3 comprises 11 residues. CDR3 residues: CAWSVLSEQYF. The CDR3 DNA reads as TGTGCCTGGAGTGTACTCAGCGAGCAGTACTTC.

The V and J genes are TRBV7-2 and TRBJ1-1; no firm D call. V was trimmed by 5 bases and J by 6 bases, leaving 13 bases between them. CDR1 is SGHTA and CDR2 is FQGNSA in the germline V gene. This CDR3 is 13 amino acids long. The CDR3 spells CASSRVRRAEAFF. The CDR3 DNA follows: TGTGCCAGCAGCAGAGTAAGACGGGCTGAAGCTTTCTTT.

This clonotype has just a few counts. At one boundary the junction diverges from the germline segment, which might be a read error. The chain employs TRBV12-3 or TRBV12-4 and TRBJ2-2, with a weak D call TRBD2 (6 bases). This CDR3 is 15 amino acids long. The CDR3 DNA sequence: TGTGCCAGCAGTAACGACGGGAGCTACACCGGGGAGCTGCTTTTT. Translation gives CASSNDGSYTGELLF.

In its sample, this clonotype was seen a few times. The chain combines TRBV29-1 with TRBJ1-3, with 8 bases aligning to TRBD1. The CDR3 totals 13 residues. The J segment lost 3 bases and the V segment lost 5 bases, leaving 3 bases of the junction unmatched. Germline V CDR1 and CDR2: SQVTM, ANQGSEA. CDR3 nucleotide sequence: TGCAGCGTTCGGACAGGGTTTGGAAACACCATATATTTT. Protein sequence: CSVRTGFGNTIYF.

This clonotype came up many times. The genes are TRBV29-1 and TRBJ2-7, with D unresolved. Germline loops: CDR1 SQVTM, CDR2 ANQGSEA. The CDR3 has 13 residues. V shed 3 bases and J shed 1 base, with 10 bases lying between them. CDR3 DNA: TGCAGCGTTGATCCGACCGGTTCCTACGAGCAGTACTTC. Encoded protein: CSVDPTGSYEQYF.

This clonotype was picked up one time. The rearrangement links TRBV9 to TRBJ2-3, with D perhaps TRBD2 (5 bases). CDR3 length equals 17 residues. Germline CDR1 reads SGDLS; CDR2 reads YYNGEE. Deletions cut 4 bases from V and 6 bases from J, with 24 bases between. Here the CDR3 DNA reads TGTGCCAGCAGCCAAGATATGGGAGTACCCAGGTTGGATACGCAGTATTTT. Translated, it gives CASSQDMGVPRLDTQYF. Full variable domain (remainder filled in from reference TRBV9 and TRBJ2-3): DSGVTQTPKHLITATGQRVTLRCSPRSGDLSVYWYQQSLDQGLQFLIQYYNGEERAKGNILERFSAQQFPDLHSELNLSSLELGDSALYFCASSQDMGVPRLDTQYFGPGTRLTVL.

This clonotype has at least ten counts. The chain combines TRBV20-1 with TRBJ1-5; TRBD1 aligns across 9 bases. Germline CDR1 DFQATT, CDR2 SNEGSKA (reference sequence). This CDR3 has 14 residues. V lost 1 base to trimming and J lost 4 bases; unmatched junction nucleotides: 2. The chain's CDR3 is CSARGGTGNQPQHF. The CDR3 DNA is TGCAGTGCTAGAGGTGGGACAGGGAATCAGCCCCAGCATTTT.

There are many counts of this clonotype. This chain joins TRBV29-1 and TRBJ2-5; D gene ambiguous. The V gene's germline CDR1 is SQVTM and CDR2 ANQGSEA. CDR3 length: 13 residues. V was pared by 5 bases and J by 1 base, with 11 bases between. CDR3 coding DNA: TGCAGCGTTTTTCGGCAGGCCCAAGAGACCCAGTACTTC. The encoded protein is CSVFRQAQETQYF.

The V and J genes are TRBV15 and TRBJ1-2; maybe TRBD1 (5 bases). The CDR3 contains 13 residues. V lost 3 bases to trimming and J lost 4 bases, with 9 bases between them. CDR1 and CDR2 from the germline V gene are LNHNV and YYDKDF (reference sequence). The DNA of the CDR3 is TGTGCCACCAGCAGTCCGGGACCCTATGGCTACACCTTC. Amino acids: CATSSPGPYGYTF.

The chain combines TRBV7-6 with TRBJ2-7; 9 nucleotides align to TRBD1. The germline CDR1 and CDR2 sequences are SGHVS and FNYEAQ. The CDR3 totals 15 residues. The V and J ends lost 4 bases and 6 bases, in that order; junction bases with no gene match: 10. The CDR3 loop is CASSYGTGYICEQYF. The CDR3 bases are TGTGCCAGCAGCTATGGGACAGGGTACATCTGCGAGCAGTACTTC. Full variable domain (remainder filled in from reference TRBV7-6 and TRBJ2-7): GAGVSQSPRYKVTKRGQDVALRCDPISGHVSLYWYRQALGQGPEFLTYFNYEAQQDKSGLPNDRFSAERPEGSISTLTIQRTEQRDSAMYRCASSYGTGYICEQYFGPGTRLTVT.

About this clonotype: With a much larger clone just one base away, this may be a read error. The DNA is omitted, as the CDR3 cannot be located on it reliably, and the CDR3 follows TCRdb's listing. The V call is TRBV25-1, the J call TRBJ1-1. Both ends counted, the CDR3 spans 15 residues. CDR1 is MGHDK and CDR2 is SYGVNS in the germline V gene. The CDR3 region is CASSELVGRGTEASF.

This clonotype appeared a few times. This rearrangement joins TRBV7-2 to TRBJ2-7, with TRBD2 matching over 8 bases. This CDR3 region has 16 residues. Per the germline V gene, CDR1 is SGHTA and CDR2 is FQGNSA. V shed 4 bases, J shed 5 bases, and the junction held 13 bases outside the gene matches. CDR3 loop: CASSSRPGLGVNEQYF. The CDR3 DNA sequence: TGTGCCAGCAGCTCTAGACCGGGACTAGGGGTCAACGAGCAGTACTTC.

Of note for this clonotype: Without the conserved terminal phenylalanine or tryptophan, this CDR3 likely stems from a read error. This sequence joins TRBV7-2 and TRBJ2-7; D is unclear. The CDR3 covers 14 residues. V was clipped by 1 base and J by 2 bases, with 9 bases between them. Germline CDR1 is SGHTA and CDR2 is FQGNSA. The CDR3 loop is CASSLVYSTYEQYL. The CDR3 region has the DNA TGTGCCAGCAGCTTAGTATACAGCACCTACGAGCAGTACCTC.

The table lists this clonotype with a few counts. The gene calls are TRBV2 and TRBJ1-4; 8 nucleotides line up with TRBD1. CDR3 size: 16 residues. V was pared by 1 base and J by 1 base, with 2 bases of the junction left unmatched. The V gene's germline CDR1 is SNHLY and CDR2 FYNNEI. The DNA for the CDR3 is TGTGCCAGCAGTGAAGACAGGGGGGGAACTAATGAAAAACTGTTTTTT. As protein: CASSEDRGGTNEKLFF.